This passage covers 32 T cell receptor beta chains from one sample sequenced in a study of beta chain features in type 1 diabetes. The entirety of the isolated RNA underwent reverse transcription, so expressed TCRB transcripts were sequenced. TCRdb's copy holds only in-frame clones and misses some; the assay was immunoSEQ multiplex PCR. The table records under 300,000 clones, 8% of them present only once. The specimen was central memory CD4+ T cells from blood. The receptors shown here come from a woman aged 18-30 years in good health.

This clone was seen more than once but under ten times. J is TRBJ1-2 and V is TRBV7-2; tentative D call: TRBD1 (5 bases). Trimming stripped 5 bases from V and 6 bases from J, with 19 bases between. The CDR3 totals 15 residues. Germline assignment: CDR1 SGHTA and CDR2 FQGNSA. The CDR3 DNA reads as TGTGCCAGCAGCCCGGTATGGGGCCTTGGGGATGGCTACACCTTC. Translation: CASSPVWGLGDGYTF.

Only a few counts were recorded for this clone. The rearrangement joins TRBV7-9 to TRBJ1-4; D may be TRBD1 (6 bases). The CDR3 extends over 15 amino acids. Trimming stripped 5 bases from V and 8 bases from J, with 18 bases between. Germline assignment: CDR1 SEHNR and CDR2 FQNEAQ (reference sequence). Here the CDR3 reads CASSTGDNRREKLFF. The CDR3, as DNA: TGTGCCAGCAGCACCGGGGACAACAGGAGAGAAAAACTGTTTTTT.

This sequence joins TRBV6-5 and TRBJ1-5; 8 bases match TRBD1. Germline V gene data show CDR1 as MNHEY and CDR2 as SVGAGI. Trimming at V came to 10 bases and at J to 3 bases, leaving 5 bases not matched to a gene. The CDR3 is 13 amino acids. Here the CDR3 reads CATGQGYNQPQHF. CDR3 sequence (DNA): TGTGCCACAGGACAGGGATACAATCAGCCCCAGCATTTT.

The chain carries TRBV7-8 and TRBJ1-5; a possible D gene is TRBD1 (6 bases). V shed 5 bases and J shed 3 bases, with 11 bases lying between them. Germline loops: CDR1 SGHVS, CDR2 FQNEAQ. CDR3 length: 14 residues. The CDR3 coding sequence is TGTGCCAGCAGCCCTGGGACAATCAATCAGCCCCAGCATTTT. This encodes CASSPGTINQPQHF.

V and J are TRBV6-1 and TRBJ2-3; D not certain. The CDR3 runs to 12 residues. V lost 1 base to trimming and J lost 7 bases, with 6 bases between them. Germline-derived CDR1 and CDR2 are MNHNS and SASEGT. The CDR3 DNA follows: TGTGCCAGCAGTGAAGATGGGAATACGCAGTATTTT. Encoded protein: CASSEDGNTQYF.

J is TRBJ1-4 and V is TRBV11-2, with D perhaps TRBD1 (5 bases). Germline CDR1 SGHAT, CDR2 FQNNGV. Trimming removed 7 bases at V and 2 bases at J, with 14 bases between. This CDR3 is built from 15 residues. CDR3 protein: CASTEVGVTNEKLFF. CDR3 bases: TGTGCCAGCACCGAAGTGGGGGTCACTAATGAAAAACTGTTTTTT.

This clone was counted between two and nine times. V usage is TRBV14 and J usage is TRBJ1-1; tentatively, D is TRBD1 (5 bases). Trimming took off 5 bases at V and 1 base at J, with 14 bases between the two ends. Germline V CDR1 and CDR2: SGHDN, FVKESK. CDR3 length: 15 residues. CDR3 loop: CASSKIGGWNTEAFF. The CDR3, as DNA: TGTGCCAGCAGCAAGATTGGGGGGTGGAACACTGAAGCTTTCTTT. Based on the CDR3 plus reference TRBV14 and TRBJ1-1, the full variable domain is EAGVTQFPSHSVIEKGQTVTLRCDPISGHDNLYWYRRVMGKEIKFLLHFVKESKQDESGMPNNRFLAERTGGTYSTLKVQPAELEDSGVYFCASSKIGGWNTEAFFGQGTRLTVV.

The chain employs TRBV5-6 and TRBJ2-5; no definite D call. CDR1 and CDR2 from the germline V gene are SGHDT and YYEEEE. This CDR3 comprises 12 residues. V lost 4 bases, J lost 0 bases, and 4 bases lay in between. The CDR3 coding sequence is TGTGCCAGCAGCCGGTACCAAGAGACCCAGTACTTC. Translation: CASSRYQETQYF.

The chain combines TRBV4-1 with TRBJ2-3, with unresolved D. The V gene's germline CDR1 is MGHRA and CDR2 YSYEKL. The CDR3 runs 16 residues. Trimming stripped 3 bases from V and 3 bases from J, with 16 bases between. The CDR3 sequence: CASSQLNLIRTDTQYF. CDR3 in DNA: TGCGCCAGCAGCCAGTTAAACTTGATTCGTACAGATACGCAGTATTTT.

This chain connects TRBV7-9 to TRBJ2-2; a possible D gene is TRBD2 (6 bases). This CDR3 is built from 15 residues. With 7 bases removed from V and 5 bases from J, the gap between germline ends came to 17 bases. Germline values: CDR1 SEHNR, CDR2 FQNEAQ (reference sequence). The CDR3 spells CASNPRDSSTGELFF. DNA for the CDR3: TGTGCCAGCAACCCCCGGGACTCGTCGACCGGGGAGCTGTTTTTT.

This clone was counted at least ten times. This chain connects TRBV11-2 to TRBJ1-1; D gene ambiguous. The CDR3 sequence is 13 residues long. Germline CDR1 SGHAT, CDR2 FQNNGV. The ends were cut back, 1 base at V and 1 base at J, with 4 bases in the middle. The CDR3 coding sequence is TGTGCCAGCAGCTTAGGACCGAACACTGAAGCTTTCTTT. Translated, it gives CASSLGPNTEAFF.

CDR3 sequence (DNA): TGCGCCAGCAGCCAAGATTTCGCAGGGGGCTTGCCCCAGCATTTT. It codes for CASSQDFAGGLPQHF. The chain carries TRBV4-3 and TRBJ1-5; 8 bases fit TRBD1. The CDR3 sequence is 15 residues long. Trimming took 0 bases from V and 9 from J; bases not matched to a gene: 7. CDR1 and CDR2 (germline): LGHNA, YSLEER.

The genes are TRBV2 and TRBJ1-5; no clear D. Trimming cost V 7 bases and J 4 bases, with 11 bases left between them. The CDR3 is made up of 13 amino acids. CDR1 is SNHLY and CDR2 is FYNNEI in the germline V gene. CDR3: CASKQEGNQPQHF. In DNA form, the CDR3 reads TGTGCCAGCAAGCAGGAAGGAAATCAGCCCCAGCATTTT.

This clone was seen more than once but under ten times. The chain carries TRBV9 and TRBJ1-1; D possibly corresponds to TRBD1 (5 bases). Trimming stripped 2 bases from V and 3 bases from J, with 8 bases between. Germline V gene sequence: CDR1 SGDLS, CDR2 YYNGEE. CDR3 length equals 13 residues. Here the CDR3 reads CASSVGGHTEAFF. The CDR3 coding sequence is TGTGCCAGCAGCGTGGGGGGACACACTGAAGCTTTCTTT.

This clone has a handful of counts. A much larger clone lies a single base off, so this may be a read error. In the same sample, other DNA sequences code for this CDR3. The gene calls are TRBV2 and TRBJ1-5; D possibly corresponds to TRBD1 (5 bases). The CDR3 is 13 residues long. V was shortened by 6 bases and J by 1 base, with 7 bases between the two germline ends. CDR1 and CDR2 (germline): SNHLY, FYNNEI. The CDR3 nucleotides read TGTGCCAGCAGAGGGGACAGCAATCAGCCCCAGCATTTT. Translating gives CASRGDSNQPQHF.

This clone was seen a handful of times. The CDR3 region has the DNA TGTGCCAGCAGCACGGTTGTGGAGACCCAGTACTTC. It is translated as CASSTVVETQYF. V usage is TRBV7-9 and J usage is TRBJ2-5, with unresolved D. The ends were cut back, 5 bases at V and 5 bases at J, with 9 bases in the middle. CDR1 SEHNR and CDR2 FQNEAQ come from the germline V gene (reference sequence). CDR3 size: 12 residues.

This clone has a handful of counts. The gene calls are TRBV4-2 and TRBJ2-2; D ambiguous. The CDR3 has 14 amino acids. Germline CDR1 reads LGHNA; CDR2 reads YNFKEQ. Trimming cost V 2 bases and J 6 bases, with 10 bases left between them. The CDR3, as DNA: TGTGCCAGCAGCCAAATTGAACCCCCCGGGGAGCTGTTTTTT. It yields the protein CASSQIEPPGELFF.

The chain uses TRBV7-9 and TRBJ1-2, with a weak D call TRBD1 (5 bases). The CDR3 has 15 residues. Germline V gene sequence: CDR1 SEHNR, CDR2 FQNEAQ (reference sequence). The V and J ends lost 6 bases and 0 bases respectively, with 14 bases between them. The CDR3 protein is CASSPGRLANYGYTF. The CDR3 bases are TGTGCCAGCAGTCCGGGACGGCTAGCTAACTATGGCTACACCTTC.

This clone was counted a few times. This chain joins TRBV29-1 and TRBJ2-1; no clear D. This CDR3 is 12 amino acids long. The V gene's germline CDR1 is SQVTM and CDR2 ANQGSEA. V was pared by 4 bases and J by 9 bases, with 13 bases between. Written as DNA, the CDR3 is TGCAGCGTTGTTTATAGCCCGGGTGAGCAGTTCTTC. It is translated as CSVVYSPGEQFF.

V gene TRBV5-1 combines with J gene TRBJ1-1; 8 bases are a match to TRBD1. V trimming: 4 bases; J trimming: 4 bases; junction bases outside the gene matches: 6. The CDR3 loop spans 14 amino acids. CDR1 is SGHRS and CDR2 is YFSETQ in the germline V gene. In nucleotides, the CDR3 is TGCGCCAGCAGCCAACAGGGGGAGGGCACTGAAGCTTTCTTT. It is translated as CASSQQGEGTEAFF.

A few counts support this clone. The chain combines TRBV28 with TRBJ1-6; D is undetermined. With 6 bases removed from V and 15 bases from J, the gap between germline ends came to 18 bases. CDR3 length equals 13 residues. Germline V gives CDR1 MDHEN, CDR2 SYDVKM. CDR3 loop: CASSYHGRPVLHF. The CDR3 DNA reads TGTGCCAGCAGCTACCATGGACGCCCAGTCCTCCACTTT.

This clone was seen a few times. The gene calls are TRBV2 and TRBJ2-3; no reliable D call. This CDR3 is built from 13 residues. From germline, CDR1 is SNHLY and CDR2 FYNNEI. Trimming cost V 8 bases and J 1 base, with 10 bases left between them. The CDR3 coding sequence is TGTGCCAGCCGTACAGACCGCACAGATACGCAGTATTTT. Translating gives CASRTDRTDTQYF.

This clone came up a few times. The chain combines TRBV6-1 with TRBJ2-4, with D unclear. The CDR3 has 13 residues. V lost 6 bases and J 3 bases, leaving 9 bases between the germline ends. Germline CDR1 is MNHNS and CDR2 is SASEGT. The CDR3 bases are TGTGCCAGCAGGGTGTTGGGCAAAAACATTCAGTACTTC. It codes for CASRVLGKNIQYF.

The J gene is TRBJ1-1, the V gene TRBV5-1, with D unclear. The V gene's germline CDR1 is SGHRS and CDR2 YFSETQ. The CDR3 length is 13 residues. The V end lost 0 bases, the J end lost 6 bases, and 9 bases lay between the germline ends. The CDR3 nucleotides are TGCGCCAGCAGCTTGGTGGTCGGGGCTGAAGCTTTCTTT. Its translation is CASSLVVGAEAFF.

Written as DNA, the CDR3 is TGTGCCAGCAGATCGACAAGTTTGAATGAGCAGTTCTTC. Its protein product is CASRSTSLNEQFF. The rearrangement uses TRBV7-3 and TRBJ2-1; D is unclear. This CDR3 region has 13 residues. V lost 6 bases to trimming and J lost 7 bases, with 13 bases between them. Germline CDR1 SGHTA, CDR2 FQGTGA. Looking up the rest from reference TRBV7-3 and TRBJ2-1 gives the full variable domain: GAGVSQTPSNKVTEKGKYVELRCDPISGHTALYWYRQSLGQGPEFLIYFQGTGAADDSGLPNDRFFAVRPEGSVSTLKIQRTERGDSAVYLCASRSTSLNEQFFGPGTRLTVL.

In this sample, this clone turned up a few times. The rearrangement joins TRBV6-1 to TRBJ1-2; D remains unclear. This CDR3 contains 12 residues. Germline loops: CDR1 MNHNS, CDR2 SASEGT. V was trimmed by 7 bases and J by 1 base, leaving 7 bases between them. The CDR3 nucleotides read TGTGCCAGCACCCCAGTTAACTATGGCTACACCTTC. As protein: CASTPVNYGYTF.

The chain is built from TRBV20-1 and TRBJ1-2; D remains ambiguous. The CDR3 sequence is 11 residues long. Trimming shortened V by 5 bases and J by 0 bases, and 4 bases separated the two germline ends. Germline lookup yields CDR1 DFQATT and CDR2 SNEGSKA (reference sequence). CDR3 in DNA: TGCAGTGCTGCCTCTAACTATGGCTACACCTTC. Translating it yields CSAASNYGYTF.

This chain joins TRBV6-5 and TRBJ2-1, with TRBD1 identical over 9 bases. CDR3 length: 13 amino acids. The J segment lost 10 bases and the V segment lost 2 bases, leaving 3 bases of the junction unmatched. Germline V lookup: CDR1 MNHEY, CDR2 SVGAGI. The CDR3 region is CASSYGGTGEQFF. The CDR3 DNA reads TGTGCCAGCAGTTACGGAGGGACAGGGGAGCAGTTCTTC.

This clone occurred a few times. The chain links TRBV6-5 to TRBJ2-1; D is ambiguous. The CDR3 is 15 residues long. Germline CDR1 is MNHEY and CDR2 is SVGAGI. Trimming cost V 6 bases and J 0 bases, with 12 bases left between them. CDR3: CASRYRAVSYNEQFF. Here the CDR3 DNA reads TGTGCCAGCAGGTACCGCGCTGTCTCCTACAATGAGCAGTTCTTC.

This clone was seen only a few times. The chain carries TRBV7-9 and TRBJ2-5, with D perhaps TRBD2 (6 bases). V was pared by 5 bases and J by 5 bases, with 18 bases between. The CDR3 extends over 15 amino acids. Germline CDR1 is SEHNR and CDR2 is FQNEAQ (reference sequence). This CDR3 is CASSLGLGGQETQYF. CDR3 in DNA: TGTGCCAGCAGCCTCGGCCTGGGAGGCCAGGAGACCCAGTACTTC. Together with reference TRBV7-9 and TRBJ2-5, the CDR3 gives the full variable domain: DTGVSQNPRHKITKRGQNVTFRCDPISEHNRLYWYRQTLGQGPEFLTYFQNEAQLEKSRLLSDRFSAERPKGSFSTLEIQRTEQGDSAMYLCASSLGLGGQETQYFGPGTRLLVL.

The chain joins TRBV7-6 to TRBJ1-5, with D unresolved. V dropped 3 bases and J dropped 6 bases, with 18 bases sitting between them. The CDR3 has 16 amino acids. The germline V gene encodes CDR1 SGHVS and CDR2 FNYEAQ. The CDR3 reads CASSLSPRAAGQPQHF. CDR3 coding DNA: TGTGCCAGCAGCTTGTCGCCAAGGGCGGCCGGTCAGCCCCAGCATTTT.

This clone occurred a few times. This rearrangement joins TRBV4-2 to TRBJ2-1, with 13 bases lining up with TRBD2. V lost 4 bases and J lost 2; bases outside the gene matches: 8. The CDR3 is made up of 18 amino acids. The V gene's germline CDR1 is LGHNA and CDR2 YNFKEQ. The CDR3 DNA follows: TGTGCCAGCAGCCGAGGGACTAGCGGGGTGCCGGCCTACAATGAGCAGTTCTTC. Translated: CASSRGTSGVPAYNEQFF.